Listed here are 30 T cell receptor beta chains from one sample, sequenced in a study of CD8+CD57+ T cells in acquired aplastic anemia. Genomic DNA, the template, was used for profiling of the TCR beta VDJ and CDR3. Via MiXCR, TCRdb re-called the reads, giving one row per CDR3 protein. This table holds 100,000 to 150,000 distinct CDR3 sequences, approximately 41% found once. The patients chosen for sequencing had shown expansion of CD8+CD57+ cells (detected by flow cytometry). Sequencing was done on a sample of sorted CD4+, CD8+, or CD8+CD57+ T cells (not recorded which) from PBMCs. Receptors were obtained from a human donor with aplastic anemia.

This clonotype has a single count. This rearrangement joins TRBV5-1 to TRBJ2-1; 16 nucleotides match TRBD2. The CDR3 has 15 residues. Germline CDR1 SGHRS, CDR2 YFSETQ. V gave up 3 bases and J gave up 12 bases; unmatched junction bases: 6. The CDR3 nucleotides are TGCGCCAGCAGCTCCGGGACTAGCGGGGGGGCAGGGCAGTTCTTC. This sequence encodes CASSSGTSGGAGQFF. Supplemented by reference TRBV5-1 and TRBJ2-1, the full variable domain reads KAGVTQTPRYLIKTRGQQVTLSCSPISGHRSVSWYQQTPGQGLQFLFEYFSETQRNKGNFPGRFSGRQFSNSRSEMNVSTLELGDSALYLCASSSGTSGGAGQFFGPGTRLTVL.

This clonotype has ten or more counts. V is TRBV6-5 and J is TRBJ2-5, with D perhaps matching TRBD1 or TRBD2 (5 bases each). In germline, CDR1 is MNHEY, CDR2 SVGAGI. V dropped 8 bases and J dropped 7 bases, with 20 bases sitting between them. The CDR3 is made up of 14 amino acids. In nucleotides, the CDR3 is TGTGCCAGCGAAAGCGGCAGGGCATATGGGACCCAGTACTTC. This encodes CASESGRAYGTQYF.

This clonotype was recorded only once. This rearrangement joins TRBV10-2 to TRBJ1-4; D remains ambiguous. V dropped 0 bases and J dropped 5 bases, with 7 bases sitting between them. This CDR3 contains 14 residues. Germline CDR1 WSHSY, CDR2 SAAADI. The CDR3 coding sequence is TGCGCCAGCAGTGAGTCGGGTATGAATGAAAAACTGTTTTTT. It is translated as CASSESGMNEKLFF.

This clonotype was seen only a few times. The genes are TRBV5-1 and TRBJ1-4, with 11 nucleotides matching TRBD1. Germline assignment: CDR1 SGHRS and CDR2 YFSETQ. The trim removed 3 bases at V and 8 bases at J, leaving 6 bases unmatched. CDR3 length: 15 residues. CDR3 in DNA: TGCGCCAGCAGCTGGACAGGGGGCGCCCGGGAAAAACTGTTTTTT. This gives the protein CASSWTGGAREKLFF.

This clonotype has ten or more counts. The V gene is TRBV12-3 or TRBV12-4, the J gene TRBJ1-2, with 9 bases matching TRBD1. After removal of 3 bases from V and 4 bases from J, the junction contained 9 bases not matched to a gene. The CDR3 runs to 16 residues. This CDR3 is CASSFLSTGGIYGYTF. As DNA, the CDR3 is TGTGCCAGCAGTTTCCTTTCGACAGGGGGAATCTATGGCTACACCTTC.

This clonotype was detected a few times. Given a much more abundant clone one base away, this may be a read error. The V and J genes are TRBV2 and TRBJ2-5; tentatively, D is TRBD2 (6 bases). There are 14 residues in the CDR3. Looked up from germline, CDR1 is SNHLY and CDR2 is FYNNEI. The CDR3 is CAGKPGRGSEIQYF. The DNA for the CDR3 is TGTGCCGGTAAACCGGGACGGGGGTCTGAGATCCAGTACTTC.

This clonotype was counted only a few times. The chain carries TRBV4-2 and TRBJ2-1, with 7 bases aligning to TRBD2. CDR1 LGHNA and CDR2 YNFKEQ come from the germline V gene. J lost 0 bases, V lost 4 bases, and 6 bases had no gene match. The CDR3 has 16 residues. The CDR3 loop reads CASSRRLASSYNEQFF. In nucleotides, the CDR3 is TGTGCCAGCAGCCGCCGACTAGCCAGCTCCTACAATGAGCAGTTCTTC.

This sequence joins TRBV28 and TRBJ2-7, with TRBD2 matching 8 bases. CDR3 length equals 16 residues. Germline V gives CDR1 MDHEN, CDR2 SYDVKM. The ends lost 4 bases at V and 2 bases at J; junction bases unmatched: 10. CDR3 in amino acids: CASSSPGLGSPYEQYF. The CDR3 DNA follows: TGTGCCAGCAGTTCTCCGGGACTAGGTTCCCCCTACGAGCAGTACTTC.

This chain joins TRBV24-1 and TRBJ2-5; no clear D. CDR3 length: 14 residues. With 5 bases removed from V and 9 bases from J, the gap between germline ends came to 18 bases. CDR1 is KGHDR, CDR2 SFDVKD, per germline. The CDR3: CATSGSGFWQPQYF. CDR3 in DNA: TGTGCCACCAGTGGTTCAGGATTTTGGCAGCCCCAGTACTTC.

This clonotype was observed many times. CDR3 amino acids: CASSLEVNTEAFF. CDR3 coding DNA: TGCGCCAGCAGCTTGGAGGTGAACACTGAAGCTTTCTTT. J is TRBJ1-1 and V is TRBV5-1; no clear D gene. This CDR3 has 13 amino acids. Trimming removed 0 bases from V and 0 bases from J, with 3 bases in between. The germline CDR1 and CDR2 sequences are SGHRS and YFSETQ.

In this sample, this clonotype turned up many times. This chain uses TRBV20-1 with TRBJ1-4, with D unclear. Trimming shortened V by 0 bases and J by 8 bases, and 10 bases separated the two germline ends. Germline CDR1 reads DFQATT; CDR2 reads SNEGSKA (reference sequence). The CDR3 has 13 residues. The CDR3 loop is CSARDPRVEKLFF. DNA of the CDR3: TGCAGTGCTAGAGATCCGAGGGTAGAAAAACTGTTTTTT.

This clonotype was found many times. The chain recombines TRBV7-9 with TRBJ2-5, with 8 bases matching TRBD1. V lost 6 bases to trimming and J lost 4 bases; unmatched junction nucleotides: 10. Germline V gene data show CDR1 as SEHNR and CDR2 as FQNEAQ (reference sequence). The CDR3 extends over 15 amino acids. The CDR3 sequence is CASSRQDRVGETQYF. The CDR3 nucleotides are TGTGCCAGCAGTCGTCAGGACAGGGTAGGAGAGACCCAGTACTTC. Together with reference TRBV7-9 and TRBJ2-5, the CDR3 gives the full variable domain: DTGVSQNPRHKITKRGQNVTFRCDPISEHNRLYWYRQTLGQGPEFLTYFQNEAQLEKSRLLSDRFSAERPKGSFSTLEIQRTEQGDSAMYLCASSRQDRVGETQYFGPGTRLLVL.

This clonotype was seen ten or more times. The V call is TRBV19, the J call TRBJ1-2; maybe TRBD1 (5 bases). The CDR3 covers 15 residues. Per the germline V gene, CDR1 is LNHDA and CDR2 is SQIVND (reference sequence). Trimming stripped 6 bases from V and 8 bases from J, with 22 bases between. Here the CDR3 DNA reads TGTGCCAGTAGCCTGACAGCCTCGGGCCTGCGAGGCTACACCTTC. Protein sequence: CASSLTASGLRGYTF.

The genes are TRBV7-2 and TRBJ2-7, with D possibly matching TRBD2 (5 bases). The CDR3 loop spans 14 amino acids. The V end lost 2 bases, the J end lost 0 bases, and 8 bases lay between the germline ends. Germline-derived CDR1 and CDR2 are SGHTA and FQGNSA. The CDR3 bases are TGTGCCAGCAGCTTAAAGGGAGACTCCTACGAGCAGTACGTC. It translates to CASSLKGDSYEQYV.

At least ten counts were recorded for this clonotype. The CDR3 nucleotides are TGCGCCAGCAGCCAAGGAGGGGACTATGGGGGAGGGACCCAGTACTTC. It translates to CASSQGGDYGGGTQYF. The chain is built from TRBV4-1 and TRBJ2-5, with 7 bases identical to TRBD2. V was clipped by 1 base and J by 7 bases; unmatched bases: 12. The CDR3 extends over 16 amino acids. Per the germline V gene, CDR1 is MGHRA and CDR2 is YSYEKL.

The rearrangement uses TRBV19 and TRBJ2-7; TRBD1 matches 7 bases. The CDR3 has 13 residues. Losses at the gene ends were 9 bases for V and 9 bases for J; bases not matched to a gene: 14. CDR1 LNHDA and CDR2 SQIVND come from the germline V gene (reference sequence). For the CDR3, the DNA is TGTGCCAGCTCCCCGGGACAGACCTTAGGGCAGTACTTC. Translating gives CASSPGQTLGQYF.

The rearrangement uses TRBV2 and TRBJ1-5; 7 bases fit TRBD1. V shed 4 bases, J shed 6 bases, and the junction held 6 bases outside the gene matches. The CDR3 is 14 amino acids. The germline gives CDR1 SNHLY, CDR2 FYNNEI. CDR3 DNA sequence: TGTGCCAGCAGTGGAGCGACAGGGAGTCAGCCCCAGCATTTT. This translates into CASSGATGSQPQHF.

This clonotype was counted many times. The chain joins TRBV19 to TRBJ2-7, with D perhaps being TRBD1 or TRBD2 (6 bases each). The CDR3 sequence is 13 residues long. Trimming cost V 5 bases and J 3 bases, with 11 bases left between them. Germline V gene sequence: CDR1 LNHDA, CDR2 SQIVND (reference sequence). The CDR3 nucleotides read TGTGCCAGTAGTGCCGGGGGCGTCTACGAGCAGTACTTC. Residues: CASSAGGVYEQYF.

This clonotype was seen at least ten times. This sequence joins TRBV7-9 and TRBJ2-2; D remains unclear. Trimming took off 3 bases at V and 1 base at J, with 0 bases between the two ends. The CDR3 totals 12 residues. Germline V CDR1 and CDR2: SEHNR, FQNEAQ (reference sequence). CDR3 bases: TGTGCCAGCAGCTTGAACACCGGGGAGCTGTTTTTT. Translation gives CASSLNTGELFF.

This clonotype was found many times. The genes are TRBV29-1 and TRBJ2-5; 10 nucleotides align to TRBD2. The CDR3 runs 13 residues. Germline CDR1 reads SQVTM; CDR2 reads ANQGSEA. V lost 4 bases and J lost 5; bases outside the gene matches: 4. The CDR3 DNA reads as TGCAGCGTTGGCGTGACTAGCGGGGAGACCCAGTACTTC. It is translated as CSVGVTSGETQYF.

The chain combines TRBV7-2 with TRBJ2-7, with 9 bases aligning to TRBD1. This CDR3 region has 14 residues. Germline V CDR1 and CDR2: SGHTA, FQGNSA. Unmatched junction bases numbered 4, after V lost 4 bases and J lost 3 bases. The CDR3 DNA is TGTGCCAGCAGCTACAGGGGGCAATGCTACGAGCAGTACTTC. Translation: CASSYRGQCYEQYF.

The chain is built from TRBV29-1 and TRBJ1-1; 12 nucleotides match TRBD1. Trimming took 6 bases from V and 5 from J; bases not matched to a gene: 7. The CDR3 length is 14 residues. Germline CDR1 reads SQVTM; CDR2 reads ANQGSEA. The CDR3 region is CSVIGTGGLTEAFF. Here the CDR3 DNA reads TGCAGCGTCATCGGGACAGGGGGCCTAACTGAAGCTTTCTTT.

This clonotype was counted at least ten times. Written as DNA, the CDR3 is TGTGCCAGCAGGGCGGGGGGTGGCACAGATACGCAGTATTTT. Translated: CASRAGGGTDTQYF. J is TRBJ2-3 and V is TRBV3-1; 8 bases fit TRBD2. CDR3 length: 14 residues. Germline lookup yields CDR1 LGHDT and CDR2 YNNKEL (reference sequence). V lost 6 bases to trimming and J lost 1 base; unmatched junction nucleotides: 3.

In its sample, this clonotype was seen many times. The J gene is TRBJ1-1, the V gene TRBV3-1, with 7 bases fitting TRBD1. V shed 4 bases, J shed 11 bases, and the junction held 13 bases outside the gene matches. Germline V lookup: CDR1 LGHDT, CDR2 YNNKEL (reference sequence). The length of the CDR3 is 14 residues. The CDR3: CASSPMGQSSTAFF. Written as DNA, the CDR3 is TGTGCCAGCAGCCCGATGGGACAGAGCTCCACCGCTTTCTTT.

This clonotype has ten or more counts. The V call is TRBV5-5, the J call TRBJ1-5; 12 bases match TRBD1. The J segment lost 9 bases and the V segment lost 0 bases, leaving 7 bases of the junction unmatched. The germline V gene encodes CDR1 SGHKS and CDR2 YYEKEE (reference sequence). The length of the CDR3 is 16 residues. The CDR3 sequence is CASSLEGTGGIRPQHF. For the CDR3, the DNA is TGTGCCAGCAGCTTGGAAGGGACAGGGGGCATACGGCCCCAGCATTTT.

CDR3 DNA: TGTGCCAGCAGCCCGGCGGGGGGGTCCGGGGAGACCCAGTACTTC. Encoded protein: CASSPAGGSGETQYF. The chain links TRBV12-3 or TRBV12-4 to TRBJ2-5; 9 bases match TRBD2. V lost 6 bases to trimming and J lost 5 bases; unmatched junction nucleotides: 10. This CDR3 spans 15 amino acids.

As regards this clonotype: Because the CDR3 is missing its conserved closing phenylalanine or tryptophan, this is likely a read error. The V and J genes are TRBV10-3 and TRBJ1-1; possibly TRBD1 for D (5 bases). Germline V gene data show CDR1 as ENHRY and CDR2 as SYGVKD. The CDR3 extends over 15 amino acids. DNA for the CDR3: TGTGCCAGCAGTGAGTCGTTAGGGGCTGGCACTGAAGCTTTCCTT. It translates to CASSESLGAGTEAFL.

The chain links TRBV18 to TRBJ2-1; the D call may be TRBD1 or TRBD2 (5 bases each). Trimming stripped 3 bases from V and 3 bases from J, with 15 bases between. Germline values: CDR1 KGHSH, CDR2 LQKENI. CDR3 size: 16 residues. The CDR3 spells CASSPPGTTVYNEQFF. The DNA for the CDR3 is TGTGCCAGCTCACCTCCCGGGACCACCGTCTACAATGAGCAGTTCTTC.

The chain joins TRBV3-1 to TRBJ1-1; 8 positions match TRBD1. V dropped 4 bases and J dropped 1; count of bases not matched to a gene: 5. The CDR3 spans 15 residues. Germline V lookup: CDR1 LGHDT, CDR2 YNNKEL (reference sequence). Here the CDR3 reads CASSPRTGTNTEAFF. The CDR3, as DNA: TGTGCCAGCAGCCCCCGGACAGGGACGAACACTGAAGCTTTCTTT.

There are many counts of this clonotype. The V call is TRBV6-5, the J call TRBJ2-7; TRBD1 is a possible D gene (5 bases). Germline CDR1 is MNHEY and CDR2 is SVGAGI. V gave up 0 bases and J gave up 5 bases, with 14 bases separating them. The CDR3 covers 15 residues. CDR3 amino acids: CASSYSGRTGNEQYF. The CDR3 DNA sequence: TGTGCCAGCAGTTACTCGGGCCGCACAGGTAACGAGCAGTACTTC.